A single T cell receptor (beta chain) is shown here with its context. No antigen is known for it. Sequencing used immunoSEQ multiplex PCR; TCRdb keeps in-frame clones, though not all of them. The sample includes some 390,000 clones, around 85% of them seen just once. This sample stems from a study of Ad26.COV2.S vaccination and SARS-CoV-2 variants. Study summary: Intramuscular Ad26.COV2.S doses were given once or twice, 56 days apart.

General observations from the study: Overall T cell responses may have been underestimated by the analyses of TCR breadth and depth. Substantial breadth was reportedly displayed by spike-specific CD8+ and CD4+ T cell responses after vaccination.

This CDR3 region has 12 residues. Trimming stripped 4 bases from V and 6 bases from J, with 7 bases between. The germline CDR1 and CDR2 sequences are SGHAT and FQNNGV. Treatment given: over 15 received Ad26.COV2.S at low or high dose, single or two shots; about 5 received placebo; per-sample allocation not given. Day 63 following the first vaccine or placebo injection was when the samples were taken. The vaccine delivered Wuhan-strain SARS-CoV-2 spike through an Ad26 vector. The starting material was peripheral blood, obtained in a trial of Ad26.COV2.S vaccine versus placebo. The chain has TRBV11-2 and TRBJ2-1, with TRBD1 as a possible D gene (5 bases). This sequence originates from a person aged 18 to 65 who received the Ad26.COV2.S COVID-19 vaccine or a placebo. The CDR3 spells CASSWGSNEQFF. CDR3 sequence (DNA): TGTGCCAGCAGCTGGGGCTCCAATGAGCAGTTCTTC.